Listed below are T cell receptor beta chains from one sample, sequenced in a study of Ad26.COV2.S vaccination and SARS-CoV-2 variants. This table comes from immunoSEQ multiplex PCR, and its TCRdb copy is limited to in-frame clones, with some not included. The data contain roughly 350,000 clones, more than 75% of them singletons. The sample in question was peripheral blood, obtained in a trial of Ad26.COV2.S vaccine versus placebo. The origin of the receptors is a person aged 18-60 years who received the Ad26.COV2.S COVID-19 vaccine or a placebo. Both conserved end residues are part of each CDR3. D genes are given only for firm matches. Only part of the rows carry a size: once, few, many, or a class if the clone is expanded.

>TRBD1|-|TRBJ1-2|TRBV6-5
TGTGCCAGTTCGGACAGGGCGAGCTATGGCTACACCTTC
CASSDRASYGYTF
>TRBD1|once|TRBJ2-5|TRBV3-1/TRBV3-2
TGTGCCAGCAGCCAGGGACAGGGGGCCGGTGAGACCCAGTACTTC
CASSQGQGAGETQYF
>-|once|TRBJ1-3|TRBV5-1
TGCGCCAGCAGCCCCTCTATATTATCTGGAAACACCATATATTTT
CASSPSILSGNTIYF
>-|-|TRBJ1-1|TRBV6-5
TGTGCCAGCAGTTACACGGTGAACACTGAAGCTTTCTTT
CASSYTVNTEAFF
>-|-|TRBJ2-7|TRBV4-2
TGTGCCAGCAGCCCCCGGGAACAGGGCCCCTACGAGCAGTACTTC
CASSPREQGPYEQYF
>-|once|TRBJ2-3|TRBV21-1
TGTGCCAGCCCTGATAGCGGGGGGGCGGTCACAGATACGCAGTATTTT
CASPDSGGAVTDTQYF
>TRBD2|-|TRBJ2-3|TRBV4-3
TGCGCCAGCAGCCAAGGGTCGATGGGCGGGGGGGACCCCGATACGCAGTATTTT
CASSQGSMGGGDPDTQYF
>TRBD1|-|TRBJ1-2|TRBV27
TGTGCCAGCATTAAACCAGGGGGGAGCTATGGCTACACCTTC
CASIKPGGSYGYTF
>-|-|TRBJ1-1|TRBV30
TGTGCCGGAGAACGGAACACTGAAGCTTTCTTT
CAGERNTEAFF
>-|-|TRBJ1-2|TRBV30
TGTGCCTGGAGGCTTGGTTTCGGGAGTGGCTACACCTTC
CAWRLGFGSGYTF
>-|-|TRBJ1-4|TRBV15
TGTGCCACCAGCAGAGATCGCGGGACATCGGTGGAAAAACTGTTTTTT
CATSRDRGTSVEKLFF
>TRBD1|-|TRBJ1-5|TRBV23-1
TGCGCCAGCAGTCAATCCGGACAGGGCCCTCAGCCCCAGCATTTT
CASSQSGQGPQPQHF
>TRBD2|-|TRBJ2-1|TRBV6-5
TGTGCCAGCAGTACTAGCGGGGGGCCCCACAATGAGCAGTTCTTC
CASSTSGGPHNEQFF
>TRBD1|-|TRBJ1-5|TRBV30
TGTGCCTGGAGTGGACAGGGGACTCAGCCCCAGCATTTT
CAWSGQGTQPQHF
>-|-|TRBJ1-4|TRBV9
TGTGCCAGCAGCGACCATTGGGGTCCTGGTGAAAAACTGTTTTTT
CASSDHWGPGEKLFF
>TRBD1|-|TRBJ1-4|TRBV5-6
TGTGCCAGCAGCTTGGAGGGGGACAGGACTGCAACTAATGAAAAACTGTTTTTT
CASSLEGDRTATNEKLFF
>-|-|TRBJ2-1|TRBV7-9
TGTGCCAGCACCCTCGGGCAGCGCTCCTACAATGAGCAGTTCTTC
CASTLGQRSYNEQFF
>-|-|TRBJ1-4|TRBV4-2
TGTGCCAGCAGCCAAGGATGGGGGGAGGAAAAACTGTTTTTT
CASSQGWGEEKLFF
>-|-|TRBJ1-1|TRBV5-1
TGCGCCAGCAGGTCTCAGGGTGCAACACACACTGAAGCTTTCTTT
CASRSQGATHTEAFF
>-|-|TRBJ2-2|TRBV10-3
TGTGCCACCGCGACCGGGACACTGAACACCGGGGAGCTGTTTTTT
CATATGTLNTGELFF
>-|-|TRBJ2-3|TRBV19
TGTGCCAGTAGTATCTTGGTTACCGGGGCGGTATCGCAGTATTTT
CASSILVTGAVSQYF
>-|few|TRBJ1-6|TRBV5-5
TGTGCCAGCAGCTTGGTGGGATTCGGTTCACCCCTCCACTTT
CASSLVGFGSPLHF
>TRBD2|few|TRBJ2-7|TRBV9
TGTGCCAGCAGCGTAGGGCTAGCGGGGGCCTCTCGGGAGCAGTACTTC
CASSVGLAGASREQYF
>-|-|TRBJ2-7|TRBV9
TGTGCCAGCAGCGTAGATTTGGGGGGGCTGACCTACGAGCAGTACTTC
CASSVDLGGLTYEQYF